This TCR beta chain was retrieved from a study of blood T cell repertoires in COVID-19 (dated by TCRdb to between 2020 and 2021). For context, the study as a whole: Samples covering the acute and convalescent phases of COVID-19 were provided by collaborators in the United States, Italy and Spain. Samples were obtained from the ongoing ImmuneRACE study (first 160 participants) and from about 1,300 subjects provided by 6 global collaborators. HLA class I and class II types, where available, came from metadata supplied by the sample provider rather than from assay-based typing. Deeply sampled blood TCRbeta repertoires from subjects exposed to, actively infected with, or recovered from COVID-19 were included in the dataset. The prospective study material was composed of cDNA or gDNA derived from T cells, B-cell-depleted T cells, or PBMCs. The repertoires were released in a freely available public database intended as a resource for research on the immune response to SARS-CoV-2. Sample metadata almost always included a de-identified subject ID, COVID-19 status, age in years and sex.

The immunoSEQ Assay, a bias-controlled multiplex PCR, was used to amplify TCRbeta CDR3 regions from genomic DNA. Turning to the authors' computational methods: The number of nucleated cells in each sample was estimated by amplification of reference gene primers within the assay. To quantify the absolute abundance of each unique TCRbeta CDR3 rearrangement, sequence reads were collapsed and filtered. Productive Simpson clonality was computed per sample as the square root of Simpson's diversity index over productive rearrangements. The immuneACCESS repertoire file appears here via TCRdb, limited to in-frame rearrangements. These files lack a portion of the clones; in checked studies, under half of the deficit traces to unresolved V genes, and the cause of the others is not known. Clone size and V and J calls were adopted from that table, with D and trimming inferred from the DNA. For this sample the table gives more than 200,000 clones, of which around 86% were detected only once. The biggest ten clones account for around 9.6% of the sample.

V and J are trimmed by 2 bases and 2 bases, and the gene matches miss 4 bases of the junction. From the cysteine through the phenylalanine, the CDR3 covers 15 amino acids. Only the CDR3 portion is preserved as DNA: 45 bases, with reading frame beginning at the first base. Taken from the germline V gene, the CDR1 and CDR2 loops are SGHNT and YENEEA. Note on this clone: Its antigen remains undetermined. Per-base qualities were not stored, and no clone one base away is much larger.

The full study reports these points: The amount of clinical and demographic metadata varied by source and participant and was provided uncurated.

One collaborating source in Seattle enrolled patients during active infection and followed them longitudinally through the course of disease. The collaborating institutions used their own protocols to collect whole blood in K2EDTA tubes. Collaborator samples were shipped for TCRbeta analysis as frozen whole blood, isolated PBMCs, or DNA extracted from either sample type. Sequencing was carried out using peripheral blood. The receptor's source is a woman between 45 and 65 years old with COVID-19, enrolled during active disease. The chain is assembled from TRBV11-3 and TRBJ2-3; TRBD1 fits 7 bases in the junction. Read as DNA, the sequence is TGTGCCAGCAGCTTATATGGGACAGACACAGATACGCAGTATTTT. Its protein product is CASSLYGTDTDTQYF.